This T cell receptor beta chain was found in a study of blood T cell repertoires in COVID-19. Study-wide context: The samples span acute and convalescent COVID-19 from the United States, Italy and Spain.

Under the authors' procedure: Estimation of nucleated cell counts was performed using reference gene primer amplification. This table comes from immunoSEQ multiplex PCR, and its TCRdb copy is limited to in-frame clones, with some not included. V and J calls and clone size come straight from that table; D and trimming were deduced from the DNA. The sample includes over 250,000 clones, about 89% of them seen just once. The age range of participants was about 18 to 89 years, with residence in 20 to 25 US areas. Cohorts were based on clinical histories the participants reported. V lost 2 bases to trimming and J lost 8 bases, with 24 bases between them. This CDR3 contains 17 residues. Germline assignment: CDR1 SGHVS and CDR2 FQNEAQ.

J is TRBJ1-2 and V is TRBV7-8; D gene unclear. The clonotype was recovered from a woman aged 18-30 years who had recovered from COVID-19. Sequenced material: PBMCs or T cells enriched from blood (not recorded which). CDR3 amino acids: CASSLSRGRENREGYTF. In DNA, the CDR3 is TGTGCCAGCAGCTTATCCCGAGGGCGGGAAAACCGGGAAGGCTACACCTTC.